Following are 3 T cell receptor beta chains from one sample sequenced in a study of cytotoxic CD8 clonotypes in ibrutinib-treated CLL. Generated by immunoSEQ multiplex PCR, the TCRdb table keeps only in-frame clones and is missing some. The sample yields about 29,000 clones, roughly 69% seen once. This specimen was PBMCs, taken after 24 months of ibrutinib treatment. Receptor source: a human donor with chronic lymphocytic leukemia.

CDR3 protein: CASSSGLAASNFYNEQFF. CDR3 nucleotides: TGCGCCAGCAGCAGTGGACTAGCGGCCTCCAATTTCTACAATGAGCAGTTCTTC. The chain couples TRBV5-1 to TRBJ2-1, with TRBD2 matching over 10 bases. The J segment lost 3 bases and the V segment lost 4 bases, leaving 13 bases of the junction unmatched. The CDR3 has 18 amino acids. Looked up from germline, CDR1 is SGHRS and CDR2 is YFSETQ.

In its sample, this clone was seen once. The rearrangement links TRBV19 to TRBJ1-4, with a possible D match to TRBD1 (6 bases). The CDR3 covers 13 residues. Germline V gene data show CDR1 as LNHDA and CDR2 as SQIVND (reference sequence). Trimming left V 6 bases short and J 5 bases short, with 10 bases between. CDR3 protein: CASRWQGNEKLFF. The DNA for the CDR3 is TGTGCCAGTAGGTGGCAGGGGAATGAAAAACTGTTTTTT.

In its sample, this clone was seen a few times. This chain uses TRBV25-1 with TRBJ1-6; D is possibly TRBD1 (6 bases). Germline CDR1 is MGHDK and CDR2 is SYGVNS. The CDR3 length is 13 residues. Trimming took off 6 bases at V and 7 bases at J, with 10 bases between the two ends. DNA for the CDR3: TGTGCCAGCAGGGACAGTGGGAATTCACCCCTCCACTTT. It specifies CASRDSGNSPLHF.